The 28 T cell receptor beta chains in this list originate from one sample, sequenced in a study of blood T cell repertoires in COVID-19. Generated by immunoSEQ multiplex PCR, the TCRdb table keeps only in-frame clones and is missing some. Of 160,000 or so clones listed, over 70% are singletons. The sequenced sample consisted of peripheral blood. The source is a man in his sixties with acute or convalescent COVID-19.

The chain uses TRBV5-5 and TRBJ2-7, with a tentative D call TRBD1 (5 bases). V shed 0 bases and J shed 7 bases, with 5 bases lying between them. There are 11 residues in the CDR3. Germline V gene lookup returns CDR1 SGHKS and CDR2 YYEKEE (reference sequence). Written as DNA, the CDR3 is TGTGCCAGCAGCTTGGGACAGGAGCAGTACTTC. It encodes CASSLGQEQYF.

This clone was found once. The chain combines TRBV19 with TRBJ2-3, with 12 bases matching TRBD2. From germline, CDR1 is LNHDA and CDR2 SQIVND (reference sequence). Trimming cost V 5 bases and J 1 base; bases outside gene matches: 4. The CDR3 is 16 amino acids. CDR3 region: CASSSRTSGGTDTQYF. The CDR3 nucleotides read TGTGCCAGTAGTTCTCGGACTAGCGGGGGCACAGATACGCAGTATTTT.

The V gene is TRBV28, the J gene TRBJ1-1; the match to TRBD1 covers 11 bases. Germline lookup yields CDR1 MDHEN and CDR2 SYDVKM. This CDR3 is 13 amino acids long. Trimming at V came to 6 bases and at J to 11 bases, leaving 8 bases not matched to a gene. The DNA for the CDR3 is TGTGCCAGCAGACTCGGACAGGGGGCGAGGGCTTTCTTT. As protein: CASRLGQGARAFF.

V usage is TRBV4-1 and J usage is TRBJ2-3; the match to TRBD2 covers 14 bases. V lost 3 bases and J lost 5; bases outside the gene matches: 7. CDR1 MGHRA and CDR2 YSYEKL come from the germline V gene. This CDR3 region has 17 residues. The CDR3 region has the DNA TGCGCCAGCAGCCAGGGGGGACTAGCGGGGGCGGGAGATACGCAGTATTTT. This encodes CASSQGGLAGAGDTQYF.

CDR3 bases: TGTGCCAGCAGTCCCCGGGACAGGGCGGCCGGGGAGCTGTTTTTT. Its protein product is CASSPRDRAAGELFF. This sequence joins TRBV27 and TRBJ2-2; 9 bases fit TRBD1. Germline V gene sequence: CDR1 MNHEY, CDR2 SMNVEV (reference sequence). The CDR3 is 15 amino acids. The junction had 7 bases not matched to a gene; V was cut back by 5 bases and J by 6 bases.

This rearrangement joins TRBV14 to TRBJ2-1, with TRBD2 matching over 8 bases. CDR1 and CDR2 (germline): SGHDN, FVKESK. V trimming: 1 base; J trimming: 1 base; junction bases outside the gene matches: 15. The CDR3 loop spans 20 amino acids. The CDR3 spells CASSQVHPRSGGLSYNEQFF. The CDR3 bases are TGTGCCAGCAGCCAAGTTCATCCGCGGAGCGGGGGCCTTTCCTACAATGAGCAGTTCTTC.

The chain couples TRBV7-2 to TRBJ2-2, with 8 nucleotides matching TRBD1. The CDR3 has 14 amino acids. The V gene end was trimmed by 4 bases and the J gene end by 5 bases; junction bases not matched to a gene: 3. Germline lookup yields CDR1 SGHTA and CDR2 FQGNSA. The CDR3 region is CASSSGQGTGELFF. The CDR3 DNA follows: TGTGCCAGCAGCTCCGGACAGGGTACCGGGGAGCTGTTTTTT.

This clone was picked up a small number of times. This chain connects TRBV5-6 to TRBJ1-2; 8 nucleotides align to TRBD1. The V and J ends lost 4 bases and 6 bases, in that order; junction bases with no gene match: 8. The CDR3 covers 14 residues. Per the germline V gene, CDR1 is SGHDT and CDR2 is YYEEEE. The CDR3 DNA follows: TGTGCCAGCAGCCTCACGGACAGGGTACATGGCTACACCTTC. This gives the protein CASSLTDRVHGYTF.

This clone has a single count. The chain couples TRBV4-3 to TRBJ2-3; 8 bases are shared with TRBD1. With V trimmed by 1 base and J by 6 bases, 6 bases remained unmatched. The germline gives CDR1 LGHNA, CDR2 YSLEER. CDR3 length: 15 amino acids. CDR3 DNA sequence: TGCGCCAGCAGCCAAGGGCAGGGGGCGAGGGATACGCAGTATTTT. This codes for CASSQGQGARDTQYF.

The V and J genes are TRBV3-1 (or the pseudogene TRBV3-2) and TRBJ2-7, with TRBD2 matching over 7 bases. CDR3 length: 23 amino acids. The V gene end was trimmed by 0 bases and the J gene end by 6 bases; junction bases not matched to a gene: 32. Germline-derived CDR1 and CDR2 are LGHDT and YNNKEL (reference sequence). CDR3 residues: CASSQELFRRRADSLSTGGEQYF. The CDR3 DNA reads as TGTGCCAGCAGCCAAGAATTATTTAGGCGGCGGGCAGACAGTTTAAGTACGGGGGGCGAGCAGTACTTC.

V usage is TRBV28 and J usage is TRBJ2-3; the match to TRBD2 covers 7 bases. The CDR3 runs 17 residues. Germline V gene sequence: CDR1 MDHEN, CDR2 SYDVKM. V dropped 5 bases and J dropped 6; count of bases not matched to a gene: 17. The CDR3 spells CASSTHFPGNGRDTQYF. The CDR3 DNA sequence: TGTGCCAGCAGTACACACTTCCCGGGGAACGGGAGGGATACGCAGTATTTT.

The chain couples TRBV6-2 or TRBV6-3 to TRBJ2-2; D might be TRBD1 (6 bases). The ends were cut back, 2 bases at V and 4 bases at J, with 11 bases in the middle. The CDR3 is 15 amino acids. CDR1 is MNHEY and CDR2 is SVGEGT in the germline V gene. In DNA, the CDR3 is TGTGCCAGCAGTTACGGGGCAGGGGTCACCGGGGAGCTGTTTTTT. Its translation: CASSYGAGVTGELFF.

To note about this clone: Germline and junction disagree at one end, which may indicate a read error. The V call is TRBV3-1 (or the pseudogene TRBV3-2), the J call TRBJ2-3, with D hard to call. This CDR3 region has 11 residues. CDR1 and CDR2 from the germline V gene are LGHDT and YNNKEL (reference sequence). CDR3 in amino acids: CASSQGPKLEF. CDR3 DNA sequence: TGTGCCAGCAGCCAAGGGCCAAAGCTAGAATTT.

The chain links TRBV5-6 to TRBJ2-7, with TRBD2 identical over 13 bases. The CDR3 has 15 residues. Germline V gene lookup returns CDR1 SGHDT and CDR2 YYEEEE. Unmatched junction bases numbered 3, after V lost 4 bases and J lost 2 bases. The CDR3 region has the DNA TGTGCCAGCAGCATTGGGACTAGCGGGACCTACGAGCAGTACTTC. Translated, it gives CASSIGTSGTYEQYF.

The chain combines TRBV6-5 with TRBJ2-7, with D possibly being TRBD1 (5 bases). The CDR3 has 15 amino acids. CDR1 and CDR2 (germline): MNHEY, SVGAGI. The V gene lost 6 bases and the J gene lost 0 bases, with 15 bases spanning the gap. CDR3 protein: CASRPTSDSSYEQYF. DNA for the CDR3: TGTGCCAGCAGACCCACTTCAGACAGCTCCTACGAGCAGTACTTC.

The genes are TRBV14 and TRBJ1-1; maybe TRBD1 (5 bases). V lost 1 base to trimming and J lost 7 bases, with 13 bases between them. CDR3 length equals 14 residues. Germline-derived CDR1 and CDR2 are SGHDN and FVKESK. The CDR3, as DNA: TGTGCCAGCAGCCAAGGAAAAGGGGTGGTTGAAGCTTTCTTT. Amino acid sequence: CASSQGKGVVEAFF.

This chain joins TRBV6-5 and TRBJ2-7; no clear D gene. V lost 0 bases, J lost 2 bases, and 8 bases lay in between. Per the germline V gene, CDR1 is MNHEY and CDR2 is SVGAGI. The CDR3 runs to 14 residues. In DNA form, the CDR3 reads TGTGCCAGCAGTTACTCGAACGGTCCCTACGAGCAGTACTTC. The encoded protein is CASSYSNGPYEQYF.

The chain is built from TRBV2 and TRBJ2-3, with 13 bases that match TRBD2. Trimming removed 4 bases from V and 2 bases from J; junction bases left unmatched: 3. This CDR3 has 16 amino acids. Germline CDR1 is SNHLY and CDR2 is FYNNEI. CDR3 protein: CASSAGLAGATDTQYF. CDR3 in DNA: TGTGCCAGCAGTGCTGGACTAGCGGGGGCCACAGATACGCAGTATTTT. Looking up the rest from reference TRBV2 and TRBJ2-3 gives the full variable domain: EPEVTQTPSHQVTQMGQEVILRCVPISNHLYFYWYRQILGQKVEFLVSFYNNEISEKSEIFDDQFSVERPDGSNFTLKIRSTKLEDSAMYFCASSAGLAGATDTQYFGPGTRLTVL.

A single count supports this clone. The chain carries TRBV18 and TRBJ2-7; 10 bases align to TRBD2. Germline lookup yields CDR1 KGHSH and CDR2 LQKENI. The CDR3 consists of 15 residues. V lost 0 bases to trimming and J lost 4 bases; unmatched junction nucleotides: 3. CDR3 nucleotides: TGTGCCAGCTCACCACCTATACTAGCGGGATACGAGCAGTACTTC. Protein: CASSPPILAGYEQYF.

This clone was found once. The V gene is TRBV28, the J gene TRBJ2-5, with 8 bases identical to TRBD2. CDR1 MDHEN and CDR2 SYDVKM come from the germline V gene. This CDR3 has 15 residues. Trimming took 7 bases from V and 5 from J; bases not matched to a gene: 12. The CDR3 here is CASTGSGERWETQYF. The DNA of the CDR3 is TGTGCCAGCACGGGTAGCGGGGAAAGGTGGGAGACCCAGTACTTC.

The chain couples TRBV2 to TRBJ2-7; 8 bases agree with TRBD1. The CDR3 is made up of 16 amino acids. Germline V lookup: CDR1 SNHLY, CDR2 FYNNEI. V dropped 4 bases and J dropped 3; count of bases not matched to a gene: 11. The CDR3 spells CASSASGQGRRYEQYF. CDR3 in DNA: TGTGCCAGCAGTGCCTCAGGACAGGGTCGTCGCTACGAGCAGTACTTC. Complete variable domain (other parts from reference TRBV2 and TRBJ2-7): EPEVTQTPSHQVTQMGQEVILRCVPISNHLYFYWYRQILGQKVEFLVSFYNNEISEKSEIFDDQFSVERPDGSNFTLKIRSTKLEDSAMYFCASSASGQGRRYEQYFGPGTRLTVT.

This rearrangement joins TRBV12-3 or TRBV12-4 to TRBJ1-1; D may be TRBD1 (6 bases). Trimming removed 6 bases at V and 8 bases at J, with 16 bases between. This CDR3 spans 13 amino acids. CDR3 amino acids: CASSSRGSWEAFF. CDR3 DNA: TGTGCCAGCAGCTCCAGGGGATCTTGGGAAGCTTTCTTT.

The chain uses TRBV19 and TRBJ2-3, with 7 nucleotides matching TRBD2. Trimming took 8 bases from V and 4 from J; bases not matched to a gene: 12. This CDR3 is 15 amino acids long. From germline, CDR1 is LNHDA and CDR2 SQIVND (reference sequence). In DNA, the CDR3 is TGTGCCAGTTCCAACAACGGGGGAGGGTCAGATACGCAGTATTTT. It specifies CASSNNGGGSDTQYF.

A single count supports this clone. The rearrangement joins TRBV19 to TRBJ1-6; 7 nucleotides line up with TRBD1. Germline V gene lookup returns CDR1 LNHDA and CDR2 SQIVND (reference sequence). With 10 bases clipped from V and 9 bases from J, the junction kept 9 bases outside the gene matches. The CDR3 loop spans 13 amino acids. CDR3 DNA sequence: TGTGCCACCTTAGACAGGGTTGGTTCACCCCTCCACTTT. This encodes CATLDRVGSPLHF.

The J gene is TRBJ2-7, the V gene TRBV9; the match to TRBD2 covers 10 bases. Trimming took 0 bases from V and 6 from J; bases not matched to a gene: 12. Germline V gene sequence: CDR1 SGDLS, CDR2 YYNGEE. This CDR3 is 17 amino acids long. The CDR3 sequence is CASSVAPSTSGIGEQYF. CDR3 nucleotides: TGTGCCAGCAGCGTAGCCCCTAGTACTAGCGGGATCGGCGAGCAGTACTTC.

The chain uses TRBV5-1 and TRBJ2-1, with 7 bases aligning to TRBD2. Germline CDR1 is SGHRS and CDR2 is YFSETQ. V trimming: 0 bases; J trimming: 5 bases; junction bases outside the gene matches: 5. This CDR3 has 15 residues. As DNA, the CDR3 is TGCGCCAGCAGCTTGGGAAGCGGGGCGGACAATGAGCAGTTCTTC. It specifies CASSLGSGADNEQFF.

This chain uses TRBV4-2 with TRBJ1-1, with a weak D call TRBD1 (6 bases). Germline CDR1 and CDR2: LGHNA and YNFKEQ. This CDR3 contains 17 residues. V lost 0 bases to trimming and J lost 4 bases, with 18 bases between them. The CDR3 coding sequence is TGTGCCAGCAGCCAAGAGGCGCGACCAGGGGCCGGCACTGAAGCTTTCTTT. Protein: CASSQEARPGAGTEAFF.

The rearrangement uses TRBV7-8 and TRBJ1-6; 7 bases are a match to TRBD1. The CDR3 has 15 amino acids. Germline trimming cut 7 bases from V and 2 bases from J; bases unmatched to any gene: 5. Germline V gene sequence: CDR1 SGHVS, CDR2 FQNEAQ. The CDR3 region has the DNA TGTGCCAGCACCCTAGGGGGCACCTATAATTCACCCCTCCACTTT. It translates to CASTLGGTYNSPLHF. Together with reference TRBV7-8 and TRBJ1-6, the CDR3 gives the full variable domain: GAGVSQSPRYKVAKRGQDVALRCDPISGHVSLFWYQQALGQGPEFLTYFQNEAQLDKSGLPSDRFFAERPEGSVSTLKIQRTQQEDSAVYLCASTLGGTYNSPLHFGNGTRLTVT.